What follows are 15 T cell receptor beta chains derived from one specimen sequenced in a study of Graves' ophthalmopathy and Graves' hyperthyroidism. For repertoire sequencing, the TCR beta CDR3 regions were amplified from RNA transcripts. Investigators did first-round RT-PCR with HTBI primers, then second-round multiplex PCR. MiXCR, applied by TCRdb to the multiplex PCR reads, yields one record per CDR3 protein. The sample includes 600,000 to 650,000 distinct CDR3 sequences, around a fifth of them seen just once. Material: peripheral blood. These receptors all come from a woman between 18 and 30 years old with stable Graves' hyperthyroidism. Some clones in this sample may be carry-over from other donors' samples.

The CDR3: CASSLALTGGLTAYGYTF. The CDR3 DNA reads as TGTGCCAGCAGTTTAGCGCTCACAGGGGGCTTAACGGCCTATGGCTACACCTTC. V and J are TRBV12-3 or TRBV12-4 and TRBJ1-2, with TRBD1 matching 9 bases. V was clipped by 0 bases and J by 4 bases; unmatched bases: 12. The CDR3 loop spans 18 amino acids.

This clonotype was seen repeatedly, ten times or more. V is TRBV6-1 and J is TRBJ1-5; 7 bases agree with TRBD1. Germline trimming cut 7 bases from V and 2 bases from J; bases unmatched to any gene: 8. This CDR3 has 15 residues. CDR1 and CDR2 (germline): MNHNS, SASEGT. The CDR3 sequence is CASNPGQKRNQPQHF. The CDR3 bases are TGTGCCAGCAATCCGGGACAGAAACGCAATCAGCCCCAGCATTTT.

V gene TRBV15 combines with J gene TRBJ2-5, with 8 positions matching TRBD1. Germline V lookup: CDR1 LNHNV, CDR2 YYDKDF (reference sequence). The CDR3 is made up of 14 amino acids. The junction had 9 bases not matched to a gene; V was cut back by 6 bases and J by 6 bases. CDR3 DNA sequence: TGTGCCACCAGATCGACAGGGGCTATGAAGACCCAGTACTTC. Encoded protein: CATRSTGAMKTQYF.

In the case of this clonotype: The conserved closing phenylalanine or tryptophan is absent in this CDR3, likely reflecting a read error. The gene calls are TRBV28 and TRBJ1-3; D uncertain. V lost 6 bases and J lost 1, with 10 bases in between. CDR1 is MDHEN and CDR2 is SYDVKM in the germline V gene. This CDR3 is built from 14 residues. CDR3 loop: CASSPRPSGNTIYS. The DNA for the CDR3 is TGTGCCAGCAGCCCTAGACCGTCTGGAAACACCATATATTCT.

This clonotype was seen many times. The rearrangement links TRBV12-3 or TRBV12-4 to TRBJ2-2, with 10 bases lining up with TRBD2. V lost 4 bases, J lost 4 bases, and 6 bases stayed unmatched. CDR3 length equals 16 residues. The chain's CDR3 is CASSWASGGPTGELFF. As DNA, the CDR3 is TGTGCCAGCAGTTGGGCTAGCGGGGGCCCCACCGGGGAGCTGTTTTTT.

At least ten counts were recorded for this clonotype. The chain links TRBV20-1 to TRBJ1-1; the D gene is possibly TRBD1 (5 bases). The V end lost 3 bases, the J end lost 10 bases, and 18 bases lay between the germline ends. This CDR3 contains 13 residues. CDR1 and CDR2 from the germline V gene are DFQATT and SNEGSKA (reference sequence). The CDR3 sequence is CSASPRDPRGAFF. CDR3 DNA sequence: TGCAGTGCTAGCCCCCGCGACCCGAGGGGAGCTTTCTTT.

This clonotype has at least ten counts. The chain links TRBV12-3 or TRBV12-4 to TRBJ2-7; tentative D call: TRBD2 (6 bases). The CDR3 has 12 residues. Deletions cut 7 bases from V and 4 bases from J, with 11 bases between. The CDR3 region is CASTLAGYEQYF. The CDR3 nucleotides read TGTGCCAGCACACTAGCCGGGTACGAGCAGTACTTC.

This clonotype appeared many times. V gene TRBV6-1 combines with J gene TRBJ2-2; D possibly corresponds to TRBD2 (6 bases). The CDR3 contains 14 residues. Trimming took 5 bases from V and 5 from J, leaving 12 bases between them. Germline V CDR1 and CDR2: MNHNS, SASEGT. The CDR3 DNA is TGTGCCAGCAGTCGGGACTTAACAACCGGGGAGCTGTTTTTT. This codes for CASSRDLTTGELFF.

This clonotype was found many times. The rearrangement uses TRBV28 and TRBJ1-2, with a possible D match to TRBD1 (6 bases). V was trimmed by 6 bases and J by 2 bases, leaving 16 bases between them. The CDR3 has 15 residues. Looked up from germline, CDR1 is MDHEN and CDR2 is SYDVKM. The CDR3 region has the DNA TGTGCCAGCAGCCCAGTCAGGGGATTGAACTATGGCTACACCTTC. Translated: CASSPVRGLNYGYTF.

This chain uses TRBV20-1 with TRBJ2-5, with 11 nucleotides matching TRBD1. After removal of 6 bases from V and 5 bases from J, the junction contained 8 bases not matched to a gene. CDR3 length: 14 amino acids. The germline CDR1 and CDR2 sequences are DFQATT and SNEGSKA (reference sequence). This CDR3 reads CSAIRTGGDETQYF. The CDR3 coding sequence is TGCAGTGCAATTCGGACAGGGGGCGATGAGACCCAGTACTTC.

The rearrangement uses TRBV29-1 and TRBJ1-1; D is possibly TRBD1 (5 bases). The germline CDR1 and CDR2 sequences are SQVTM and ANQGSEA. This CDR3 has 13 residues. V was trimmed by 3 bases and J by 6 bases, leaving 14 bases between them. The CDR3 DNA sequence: TGCAGCGTTGATTACGGGGGGACCTCTGAAGCTTTCTTT. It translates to CSVDYGGTSEAFF.

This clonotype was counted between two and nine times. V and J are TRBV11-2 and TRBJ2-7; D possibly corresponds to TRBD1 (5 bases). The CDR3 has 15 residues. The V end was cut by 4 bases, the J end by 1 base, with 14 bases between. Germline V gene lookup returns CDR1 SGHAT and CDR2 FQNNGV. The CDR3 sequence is CASSYTGQGSYEQYF. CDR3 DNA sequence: TGTGCCAGCAGCTATACAGGCCAAGGATCCTACGAGCAGTACTTC.

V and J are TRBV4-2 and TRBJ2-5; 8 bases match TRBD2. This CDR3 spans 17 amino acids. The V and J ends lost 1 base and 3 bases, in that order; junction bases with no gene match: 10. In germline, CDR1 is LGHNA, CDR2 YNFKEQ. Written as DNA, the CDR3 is TGTGCCAGCAGCCAAGTTCGTATCCGGGGGGGCGAAGAGACCCAGTACTTC. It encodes CASSQVRIRGGEETQYF.

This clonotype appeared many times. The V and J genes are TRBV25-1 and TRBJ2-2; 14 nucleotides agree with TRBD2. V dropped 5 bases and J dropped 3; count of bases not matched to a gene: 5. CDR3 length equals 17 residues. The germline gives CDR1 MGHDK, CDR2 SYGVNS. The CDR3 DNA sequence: TGTGCCAGCAGTCCCGGGACTAGCGGGAGTTACACCGGGGAGCTGTTTTTT. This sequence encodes CASSPGTSGSYTGELFF.

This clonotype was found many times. CDR3 sequence (DNA): TGTGCCAGTAGTATAGGGGGCGCGAACACCGGGGAGCTGTTTTTT. This sequence encodes CASSIGGANTGELFF. V usage is TRBV19 and J usage is TRBJ2-2; a weak D match, TRBD1 (5 bases). This CDR3 has 15 amino acids. V was clipped by 1 base and J by 0 bases, with 6 bases between them. Germline CDR1 reads LNHDA; CDR2 reads SQIVND (reference sequence).